The entry below describes one TCR beta chain. What it binds is not known. This sample stems from a study of shared clonotypes between healthy human individuals. Study observations and caveats: With a few donors compared, 4% to 5.5% of naive CD4 clonotypes were shared. Rarefaction exposed incomplete sorted-subset sequencing despite large depth.

Profiling relied on immunoSEQ multiplex PCR, and the TCRdb table lists in-frame clones only, not all of them. The table has around 200,000 clones, approximately 60% seen once. The TCR originated in a young man in good health. The sequencing sample was made of memory CD4+ T cells sorted from blood. Subset indicated: CD45RA-negative fraction.

The DNA of the CDR3 is TGTGCCAGCAGTTACTCGAATTCGGAGCAGTACTTC. Translating gives CASSYSNSEQYF. This sequence joins TRBV6-6 and TRBJ2-7; D uncertain. V lost 0 bases and J 7 bases, leaving 7 bases between the germline ends. CDR1 is MNHNY and CDR2 is SVGAGI in the germline V gene (reference sequence). The CDR3 has 12 residues.